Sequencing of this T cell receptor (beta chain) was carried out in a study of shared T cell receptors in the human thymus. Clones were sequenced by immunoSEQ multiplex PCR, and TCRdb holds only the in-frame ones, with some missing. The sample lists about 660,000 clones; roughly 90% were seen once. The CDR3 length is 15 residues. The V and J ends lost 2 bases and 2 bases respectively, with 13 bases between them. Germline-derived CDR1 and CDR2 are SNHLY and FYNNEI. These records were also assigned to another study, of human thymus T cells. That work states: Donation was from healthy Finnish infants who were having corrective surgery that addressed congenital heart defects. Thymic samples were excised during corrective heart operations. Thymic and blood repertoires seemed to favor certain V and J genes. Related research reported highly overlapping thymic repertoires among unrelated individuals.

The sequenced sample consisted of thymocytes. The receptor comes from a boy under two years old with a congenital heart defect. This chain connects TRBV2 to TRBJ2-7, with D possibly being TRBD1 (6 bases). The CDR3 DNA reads TGTGCCAGCAGTGAACTCCGTGAGGGGGCCTACGAGCAGTACTTC. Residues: CASSELREGAYEQYF. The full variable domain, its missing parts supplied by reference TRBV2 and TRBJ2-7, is EPEVTQTPSHQVTQMGQEVILRCVPISNHLYFYWYRQILGQKVEFLVSFYNNEISEKSEIFDDQFSVERPDGSNFTLKIRSTKLEDSAMYFCASSELREGAYEQYFGPGTRLTVT.